The clone carrying this T cell receptor (beta chain) occurred many times. Antigen specificity is unknown. Preparation of the TCRbeta library involved a method that used unique molecular identifiers. TCRdb analysed the PCR reads with MiXCR anew, one entry per CDR3 protein. The table records fewer than 350,000 distinct CDR3 sequences, 10% of them present only once. The data originate from a study of T-cell reconstitution after alpha-beta-depleted transplantation in children. Study-wide points: Hyperexpanded clones declined; after one year, newly produced T cells mostly supplied diversity. In patients about two months after transplant, alpha-beta T cells reportedly arose from several hundred expanded graft clones.

Germline V CDR1 and CDR2: MNHEY, SMNVEV (reference sequence). The CDR3 covers 16 residues. V shed 6 bases and J shed 4 bases, with 21 bases lying between them. Sequenced here: PBMCs, sampled before TCRalphabeta/CD19-depleted stem cell transplant. This TCR derives from a boy under two years old with acute myeloid leukemia, due to receive a stem cell transplant. This chain joins TRBV27 and TRBJ1-2; tentatively, D is TRBD1 (5 bases). The CDR3 spells CASSRDPGSSGYGYTF. The CDR3 DNA follows: TGTGCCAGCAGCCGGGACCCGGGGTCCTCCGGCTATGGCTACACCTTC.